This T cell receptor (beta chain) stems from a study of T cells in Graves' hyperthyroidism and ophthalmopathy. Study results and caveats: The authors' 13 V-J model separated ophthalmopathy from stable hyperthyroidism.

Notes on this clonotype: What it recognizes is unknown. A read error is possible here, since a much larger clone lies one base away. In this CDR3 the conserved last residue, phenylalanine or tryptophan, is missing, so a read error is likely.

It was considered stable Graves' hyperthyroidism when ophthalmopathy did not progress within 18 months. Aged 18 to 65, the patients had hyperthyroidism that was newly diagnosed and had lasted under 2 months. Orbital computed tomography and thyroid ultrasound, together with serum TRAb and thyroxine and clinical symptoms, were used for diagnoses. The CDR3 is 12 amino acids. Germline-derived CDR1 and CDR2 are MNHEY and SVGEGT. V lost 6 bases and J 3 bases, leaving 6 bases between the germline ends. The TCR beta CDR3 regions underwent amplification using RNA transcripts as the source. Using the HTBI primer set, a first-round RT-PCR was run on the TCR CDR3. Each CDR3 protein gets one entry after TCRdb re-called the multiplex PCR reads with MiXCR. The repertoire holds more than 150,000 distinct CDR3 sequences, with 17% as singletons.

The sequence came from a woman aged 45-59 years with Graves' hyperthyroidism. The chain employs TRBV6-2 or TRBV6-3 and TRBJ1-5; D is uncertain. Sequences were obtained from blood. CDR3 amino acids: CASSRPNQPQHL. CDR3 coding DNA: TGTGCCAGCAGCCGGCCCAATCAGCCCCAGCATCTT.